Below, 6 T cell receptor beta chains from the same sample are listed, as sequenced in a study of blood T cell repertoires in COVID-19. The assay was immunoSEQ multiplex PCR, and TCRdb's table has in-frame clones only and misses some. This table holds over 60,000 clones, around 84% found once. The specimen was peripheral blood. The source is a man between 65 and 85 years old with acute or convalescent COVID-19.

This chain links TRBV5-1 with TRBJ2-3; 10 positions agree with TRBD2. Per the germline V gene, CDR1 is SGHRS and CDR2 is YFSETQ. The CDR3 extends over 15 amino acids. V dropped 5 bases and J dropped 4; count of bases not matched to a gene: 7. CDR3: CASSPTGTSADTQYF. The CDR3 DNA follows: TGCGCCAGCAGTCCAACCGGGACTAGCGCAGATACGCAGTATTTT.

This chain uses TRBV15 with TRBJ2-1, with a possible D match to TRBD1 (6 bases). The CDR3 totals 15 residues. Germline CDR1 and CDR2: LNHNV and YYDKDF (reference sequence). Trimming removed 3 bases at V and 4 bases at J, with 13 bases between. The CDR3 loop reads CATSRIGQSYNEQFF. The CDR3 DNA reads as TGTGCCACCAGCAGGATAGGACAGTCGTACAATGAGCAGTTCTTC.

The genes are TRBV3-1 (or the pseudogene TRBV3-2) and TRBJ2-7; 13 bases match TRBD2. The CDR3 is 15 residues long. V trimming: 4 bases; J trimming: 6 bases; junction bases outside the gene matches: 6. Germline CDR1 and CDR2: LGHDT and YNNKEL (reference sequence). The CDR3 DNA follows: TGTGCCAGCAGCCTTGGGGGACTAGCGGGAAGCGAGCAGTACTTC. Protein: CASSLGGLAGSEQYF.

This clone was seen only once. V is TRBV30 and J is TRBJ1-5; 11 bases align to TRBD1. Looked up from germline, CDR1 is GTSNPN and CDR2 is SVGIG (reference sequence). With 5 bases clipped from V and 5 bases from J, the junction kept 2 bases outside the gene matches. The CDR3 sequence is 13 residues long. The CDR3 region has the DNA TGTGCCTGGGGGGACAGGGGGGATCAGCCCCAGCATTTT. This codes for CAWGDRGDQPQHF.

The DNA of the CDR3 is TGTGCCAGCAGGGGTAGCGGTTCGAACACCGGGGAGCTGTTTTTT. It is translated as CASRGSGSNTGELFF. This chain links TRBV28 with TRBJ2-2; D is perhaps TRBD2 (6 bases). CDR3 length: 15 residues. Germline loops: CDR1 MDHEN, CDR2 SYDVKM. Trimming took 6 bases from V and 0 from J, leaving 11 bases between them.

V is TRBV12-3 or TRBV12-4 and J is TRBJ1-2; 7 positions agree with TRBD1. The CDR3 is 12 residues long. Trimming cost V 8 bases and J 0 bases; bases outside gene matches: 0. The CDR3 region has the DNA TGTGCCAGCGGGACAGCTAACTATGGCTACACCTTC. It specifies CASGTANYGYTF.